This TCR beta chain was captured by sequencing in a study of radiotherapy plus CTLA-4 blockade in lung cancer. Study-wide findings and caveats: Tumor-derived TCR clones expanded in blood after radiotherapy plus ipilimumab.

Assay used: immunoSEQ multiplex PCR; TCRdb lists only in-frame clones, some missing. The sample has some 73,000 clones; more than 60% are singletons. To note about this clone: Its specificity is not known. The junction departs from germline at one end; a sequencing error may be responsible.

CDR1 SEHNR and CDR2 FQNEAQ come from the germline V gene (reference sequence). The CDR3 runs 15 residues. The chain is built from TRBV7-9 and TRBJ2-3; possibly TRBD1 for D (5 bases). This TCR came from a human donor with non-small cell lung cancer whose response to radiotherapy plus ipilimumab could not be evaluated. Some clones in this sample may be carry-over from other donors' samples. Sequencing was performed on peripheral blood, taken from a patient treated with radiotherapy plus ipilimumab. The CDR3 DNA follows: TGTGCCAGCAGCCCTGACAGTATGGGTACAGCTACGCAGTATTTT. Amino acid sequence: CASSPDSMGTATQYF.